This TCR beta chain is drawn from a study of shared clonotypes between healthy human individuals. Findings and limits, study-wide: Non-shared clonotypes were found to have lower generation probabilities than the clonotypes that were shared by all four of the sorted-subset donors.

Sorted-subset replicate PCR reactions contained roughly 200 ng DNA, corresponding to tens of thousands of T cell genomes. Libraries were prepared by immunoSEQ multiplex PCR; TCRdb keeps only in-frame clonotypes and omits some of them. The table has around 720,000 clones, approximately 73% seen once. The junction had 5 bases not matched to a gene; V was cut back by 7 bases and J by 8 bases. Germline-derived CDR1 and CDR2 are SNHLY and FYNNEI. CDR3 size: 12 residues. This clone came up once. Its antigen remains unidentified. The receptor was isolated from a woman younger than 45 in good health. The chain recombines TRBV2 with TRBJ1-1, with 9 bases aligning to TRBD1. Material for sequencing was memory CD4+ T cells sorted from blood. Subset here: CD45RA-negative fraction. CDR3 DNA sequence: TGTGCCAGCACCGGGACAGGGCGAGAAGCTTTCTTT. As protein: CASTGTGREAFF.